This TCR beta chain comes out of a study of CD8 T cells in Susac syndrome. Study-level points and caveats: Regarding the TCR sequencing and HLA analysis, the study admitted that a relatively small number of individuals were involved.

With random hexamers, roughly 0.45 to 1 ug RNA was reverse transcribed. Amplification of TCR beta CDR3 spanned 54 Vbeta and 13 Jbeta via immunoSEQ multiplex PCR. TCRdb analysed the immunoSEQ multiplex PCR reads with MiXCR anew, one entry per CDR3 protein. The sample gives around 300,000 distinct CDR3 sequences, over 75% of which show up once; under 0.2% is in the top ten. The multiple sclerosis controls were treatment-naive patients affected by stable or active relapsing-remitting disease. About this clonotype: Its antigen is still unknown.

Germline V CDR1 and CDR2: LGHNA, YNFKEQ. The CDR3 spans 19 residues. Trimming at V came to 0 bases and at J to 4 bases, leaving 8 bases not matched to a gene. The sequenced material came from CD8+ T cells from PBMCs. The clonotype comes from a human donor with multiple sclerosis. This sequence joins TRBV4-2 and TRBJ2-2, with 13 bases that match TRBD2. The CDR3 nucleotides read TGTGCCAGCAGCCAAGATGGACTAGCGGGGGCGCCGGCCACCGGGGAGCTGTTTTTT. As protein: CASSQDGLAGAPATGELFF.